These T cell receptor beta chains were read from a single sample in a study of T-cell memory formation after mild COVID-19. A single record per CDR3 protein comes from TCRdb applying MiXCR to the 5' RACE reads. The data show about 410,000 distinct CDR3 sequences, under 20% seen once. Sequenced material: PBMCs or a T cell subset sorted from them (not recorded which). Source of these receptors: a man aged 18 to 30 who had mild COVID-19 (a few samples of this study predate the infection). Cell type and time point are not known. Both conserved end residues are part of each CDR3. Clone size appears in some rows only: once, few, many, or a class for an expanded clone.

v_call clone_size cdr3_aa
TRBV20-1 NA CSATLAGGVQDTQYF
TRBV7-2 few CASSESSGETQYF
TRBV4-1 NA CASSQDGGRQETQYF
TRBV18 few CASSPNQLTGTETQYF
TRBV11-3 few CASGLAVNNEQFF
TRBV20-1 NA CSASGGFDNEQFF
TRBV11-2 NA CASSLDRGGPLHF
TRBV29-1 NA CSVVGDLTGELFF
TRBV6-5 few CASSYPTSGGADTQYF
TRBV18 many CASSRGGLAEGTDTQYF
TRBV7-9 few CASSPVGGSYNEQFF
TRBV4-2 NA CASSQGTGDRTLHF
TRBV6-2/TRBV6-3 few CASSQSYREQFF
TRBV29-1 few CSAISLGGSYNEQFF
TRBV7-2 NA CASSLGAQRPETQYF
TRBV11-3 few CASSLGQTSGNEQFF
TRBV5-1 NA CASSLGPLSTDTQYF
TRBV6-6 NA CASIRQGEVTYEQYF
TRBV15 NA CATHGMSSYGYTF
TRBV3-1 few CASSQDVTRGYTEAFF
TRBV11-1 few CASSWGLAGSTDTQYF
TRBV3-1 NA CASGGSRDTQYF
TRBV6-5 NA CASGLTGGGEKLFF
TRBV5-1 NA CASSLGGTSGGAQEQFF
TRBV20-1 once CSARGIAVLSNNEQFF
TRBV30 NA CAWSVQMSSYEQYF
TRBV25-1 few CASSGGGYGEQFF
TRBV4-1 few CASSHLAGGPGDTQYF
TRBV3-1 few CASSPGHSGGNIQYF
TRBV5-1 few CASSLWDAGEQFF
TRBV4-3 few CASSPGPGNYGYTF
TRBV27 NA CASSFRAGGSGEQFF
TRBV28 NA CASRHPGVSSYNEQFF
TRBV20-1 NA CSARTGEETQYF
TRBV4-1 few CASSQVRADRLTF
TRBV5-1 few CASSLPNPYEQYF
TRBV6-2/TRBV6-3 NA CASSQDLAGGTTGELFF
TRBV27 few CASRDQGFTEAFF
TRBV5-1 NA CASSLGQTDSPLHF
TRBV18 few CASFVGGGFYEQYF
TRBV20-1 NA CSARSRDHYEQYF
TRBV7-2 few CASNRDRDRETQYF
TRBV7-2 few CASSLGLLARGYTF
TRBV5-1 NA CASSLGLADRTDTQYF
TRBV30 NA CAWSPSVWGTQYF
TRBV7-2 NA CASSVVAGTIQETQYF
TRBV7-6 NA CASSPRVNSYNEQFF
TRBV6-5 NA CASSSKGNTGELFF
TRBV5-4 few CASSLATHSPLHF
TRBV4-1 NA CASSQDSSTTGNTIYF
TRBV5-1 many CASRTGTSGTDTQYF
TRBV5-4 NA CASSYRSGSSYEQYF
TRBV6-2/TRBV6-3 many CASTRSTGGLNEQFF
TRBV5-1 NA CASSLAPGSNEQFF
TRBV4-1 once CASNDLPSSYNEQFF
TRBV5-1 many CASSPATLGQPQHF
TRBV15 few CATSRGASVDTEAFF
TRBV12-3/TRBV12-4 NA CASSLRGQGGGEKLFF
TRBV7-9 NA CASSLARDSYEQYF